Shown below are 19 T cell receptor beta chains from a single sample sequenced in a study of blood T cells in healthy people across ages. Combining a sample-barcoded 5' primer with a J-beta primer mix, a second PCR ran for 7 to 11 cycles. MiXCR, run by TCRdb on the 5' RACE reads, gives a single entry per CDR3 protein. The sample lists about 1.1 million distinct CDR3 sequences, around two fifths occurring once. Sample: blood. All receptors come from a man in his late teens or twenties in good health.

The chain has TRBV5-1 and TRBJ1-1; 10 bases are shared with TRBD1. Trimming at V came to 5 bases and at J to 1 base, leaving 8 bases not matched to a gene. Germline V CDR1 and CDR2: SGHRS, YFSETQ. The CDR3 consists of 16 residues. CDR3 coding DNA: TGCGCCAGCAGAGATAGGACAGGGGGACGGAACACTGAAGCTTTCTTT. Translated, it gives CASRDRTGGRNTEAFF.

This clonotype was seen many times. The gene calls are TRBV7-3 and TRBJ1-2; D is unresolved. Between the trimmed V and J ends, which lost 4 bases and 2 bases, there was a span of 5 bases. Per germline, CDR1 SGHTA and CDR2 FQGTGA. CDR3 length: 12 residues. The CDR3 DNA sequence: TGTGCCAGCAGCTCGGACAACTATGGCTACACCTTC. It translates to CASSSDNYGYTF.

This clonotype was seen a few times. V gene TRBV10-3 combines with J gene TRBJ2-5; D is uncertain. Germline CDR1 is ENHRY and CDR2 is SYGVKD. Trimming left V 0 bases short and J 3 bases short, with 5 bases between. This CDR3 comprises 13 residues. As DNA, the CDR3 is TGTGCCATCAGTGAGTCGCCGGAAGAGACCCAGTACTTC. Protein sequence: CAISESPEETQYF.

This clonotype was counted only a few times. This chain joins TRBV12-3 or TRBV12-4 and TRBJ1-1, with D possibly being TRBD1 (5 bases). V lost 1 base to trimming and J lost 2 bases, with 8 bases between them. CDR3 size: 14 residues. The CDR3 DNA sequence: TGTGCCAGCAGTTTAGGACAGTTTAACACTGAAGCTTTCTTT. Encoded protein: CASSLGQFNTEAFF.

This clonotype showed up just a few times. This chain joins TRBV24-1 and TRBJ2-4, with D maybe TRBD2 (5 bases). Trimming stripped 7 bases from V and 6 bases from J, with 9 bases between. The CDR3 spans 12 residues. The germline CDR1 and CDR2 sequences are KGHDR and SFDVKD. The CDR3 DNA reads TGTGCCACCAGGGATGAGGGAAACATTCAGTACTTC. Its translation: CATRDEGNIQYF.

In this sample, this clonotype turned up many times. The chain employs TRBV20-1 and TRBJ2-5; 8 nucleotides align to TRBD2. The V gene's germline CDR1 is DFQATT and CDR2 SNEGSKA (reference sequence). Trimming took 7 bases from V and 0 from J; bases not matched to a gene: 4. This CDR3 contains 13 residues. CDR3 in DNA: TGCAGTGGGAAGCGGGGGAACCAAGAGACCCAGTACTTC. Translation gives CSGKRGNQETQYF.

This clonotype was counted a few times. The CDR3 sequence: CASSRTMGINYGYTF. In DNA form, the CDR3 reads TGTGCCAGCAGTCGAACGATGGGGATTAACTATGGCTACACCTTC. V gene TRBV5-6 combines with J gene TRBJ1-2; D is unclear. The CDR3 consists of 15 residues. CDR1 and CDR2 (germline): SGHDT, YYEEEE. Trimming cost V 5 bases and J 1 base, with 15 bases left between them.

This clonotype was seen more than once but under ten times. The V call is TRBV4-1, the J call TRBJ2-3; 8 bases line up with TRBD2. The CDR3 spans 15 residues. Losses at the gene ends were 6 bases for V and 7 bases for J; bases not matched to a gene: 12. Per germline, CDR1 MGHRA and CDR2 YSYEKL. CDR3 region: CASRHAAGDGYTQYF. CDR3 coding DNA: TGCGCCAGCAGACACGCAGCGGGGGACGGATATACGCAGTATTTT.

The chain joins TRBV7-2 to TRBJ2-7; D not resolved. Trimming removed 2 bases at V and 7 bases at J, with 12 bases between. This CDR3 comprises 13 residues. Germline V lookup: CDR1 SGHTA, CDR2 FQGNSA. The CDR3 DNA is TGTGCCAGCAGCTTAATTGAAGGAAATGAGCAGTACTTC. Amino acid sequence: CASSLIEGNEQYF.

In DNA form, the CDR3 reads TGCAGTGCTAGAGATCGGGAGGGACTAGCTAACTATGGCTACACCTTC. Its protein product is CSARDREGLANYGYTF. The gene calls are TRBV20-1 and TRBJ1-2; a weak D match, TRBD1 (5 bases). CDR1 and CDR2 from the germline V gene are DFQATT and SNEGSKA (reference sequence). This CDR3 has 16 amino acids. V was trimmed by 0 bases and J by 0 bases, leaving 14 bases between them.

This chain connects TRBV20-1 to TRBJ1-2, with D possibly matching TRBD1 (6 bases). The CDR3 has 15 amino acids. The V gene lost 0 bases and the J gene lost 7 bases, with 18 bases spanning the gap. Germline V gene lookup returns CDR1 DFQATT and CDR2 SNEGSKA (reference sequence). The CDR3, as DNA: TGCAGTGCTAGAGATCAACAGGGCCCCGTACGTGGCTACACCTTC. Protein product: CSARDQQGPVRGYTF.

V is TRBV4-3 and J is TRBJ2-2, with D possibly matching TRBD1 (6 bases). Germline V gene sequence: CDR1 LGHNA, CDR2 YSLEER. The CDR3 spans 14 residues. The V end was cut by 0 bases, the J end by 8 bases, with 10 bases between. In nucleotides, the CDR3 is TGCGCCAGCAGCCAAGATCTAAGGGGGGGGGAGCTGTTTTTT. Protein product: CASSQDLRGGELFF.

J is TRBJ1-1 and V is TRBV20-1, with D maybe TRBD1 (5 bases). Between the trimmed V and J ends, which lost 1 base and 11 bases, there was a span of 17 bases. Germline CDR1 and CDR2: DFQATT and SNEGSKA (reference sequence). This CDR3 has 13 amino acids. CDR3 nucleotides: TGCAGTGCTAGAGCCCCGGGGGGACCCGGGGCTTTCTTT. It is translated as CSARAPGGPGAFF.

CDR3 coding DNA: TGTGCCATCAGTGACTCGAGGGACAGGGGAACGACTTTCTTT. This codes for CAISDSRDRGTTFF. The chain has TRBV10-3 and TRBJ1-1, with TRBD1 matching over 10 bases. This CDR3 is 14 amino acids long. Germline V gene lookup returns CDR1 ENHRY and CDR2 SYGVKD. Trimming at V came to 3 bases and at J to 12 bases, leaving 10 bases not matched to a gene.

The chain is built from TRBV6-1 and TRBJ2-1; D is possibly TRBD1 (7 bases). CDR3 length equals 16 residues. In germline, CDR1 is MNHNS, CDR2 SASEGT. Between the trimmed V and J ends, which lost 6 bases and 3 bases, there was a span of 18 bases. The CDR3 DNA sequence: TGTGCCAGCAGAGCGGGTGAGGGGACAGACTACAATGAGCAGTTCTTC. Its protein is CASRAGEGTDYNEQFF.

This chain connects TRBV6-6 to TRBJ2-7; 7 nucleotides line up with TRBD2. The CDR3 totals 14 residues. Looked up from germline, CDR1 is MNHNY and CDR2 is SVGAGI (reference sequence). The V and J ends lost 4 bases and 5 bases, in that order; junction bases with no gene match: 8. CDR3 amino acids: CASSSGTTQDEQYF. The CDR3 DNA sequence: TGTGCCAGCAGTTCCGGGACTACCCAGGACGAGCAGTACTTC.

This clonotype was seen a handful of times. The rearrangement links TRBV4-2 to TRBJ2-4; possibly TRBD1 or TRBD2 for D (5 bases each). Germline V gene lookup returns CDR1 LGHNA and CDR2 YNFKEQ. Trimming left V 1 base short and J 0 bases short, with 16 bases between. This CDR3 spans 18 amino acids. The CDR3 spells CASSQVIAGTIAKNIQYF. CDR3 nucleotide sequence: TGTGCCAGCAGCCAAGTTATCGCAGGGACGATAGCCAAAAACATTCAGTACTTC.

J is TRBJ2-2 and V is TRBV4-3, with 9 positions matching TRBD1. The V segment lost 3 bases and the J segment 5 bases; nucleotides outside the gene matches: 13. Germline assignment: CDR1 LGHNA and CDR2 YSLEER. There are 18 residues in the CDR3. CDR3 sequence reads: CASSQGRTGVLGTGELFF. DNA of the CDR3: TGCGCCAGCAGCCAGGGAAGGACAGGGGTCTTGGGTACCGGGGAGCTGTTTTTT.

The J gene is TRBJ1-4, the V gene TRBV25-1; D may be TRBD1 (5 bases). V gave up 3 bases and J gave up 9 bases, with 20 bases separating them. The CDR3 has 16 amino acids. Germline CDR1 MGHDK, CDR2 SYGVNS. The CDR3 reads CASSDPRGVDRKKLFF. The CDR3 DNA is TGTGCCAGCAGTGATCCGAGGGGAGTAGATAGGAAAAAACTGTTTTTT.